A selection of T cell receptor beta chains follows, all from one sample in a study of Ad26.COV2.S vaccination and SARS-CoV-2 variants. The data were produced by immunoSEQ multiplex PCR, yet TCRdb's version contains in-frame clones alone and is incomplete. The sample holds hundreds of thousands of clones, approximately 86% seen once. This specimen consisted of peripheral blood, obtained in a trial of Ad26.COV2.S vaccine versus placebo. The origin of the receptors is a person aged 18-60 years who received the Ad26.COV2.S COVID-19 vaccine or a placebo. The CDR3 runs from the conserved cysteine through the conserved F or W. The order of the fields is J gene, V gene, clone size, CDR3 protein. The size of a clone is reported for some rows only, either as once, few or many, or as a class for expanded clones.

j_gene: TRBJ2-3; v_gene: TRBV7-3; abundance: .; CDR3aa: CASSPVQGPNTQYF
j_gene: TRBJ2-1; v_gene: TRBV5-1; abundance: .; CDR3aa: CASSRPSGYNEQFF
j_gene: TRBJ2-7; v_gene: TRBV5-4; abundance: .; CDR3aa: CASSPGQGREQYF
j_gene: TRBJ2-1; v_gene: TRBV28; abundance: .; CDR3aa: CASSLYTSGSPYNEQFF
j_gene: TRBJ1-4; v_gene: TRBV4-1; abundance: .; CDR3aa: CASSPAGRTHNEKLFF
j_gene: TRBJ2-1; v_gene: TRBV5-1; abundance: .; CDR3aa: CASSLGSEYNEQFF
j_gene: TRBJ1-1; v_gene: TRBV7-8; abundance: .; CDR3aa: CASSLAGGGNTEAFF
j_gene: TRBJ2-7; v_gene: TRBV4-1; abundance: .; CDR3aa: CASSQDVVGYYEQYF
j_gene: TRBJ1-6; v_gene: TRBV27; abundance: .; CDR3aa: CASSFWGPTENNSPLHF
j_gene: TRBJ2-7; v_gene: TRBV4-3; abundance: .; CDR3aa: CASSHGTAAYEQYF
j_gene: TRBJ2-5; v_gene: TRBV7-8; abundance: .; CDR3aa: CASSQGLAPQETQYF
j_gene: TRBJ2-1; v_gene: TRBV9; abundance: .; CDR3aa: CASSVPENEQFF
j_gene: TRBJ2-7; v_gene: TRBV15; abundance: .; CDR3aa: CATRGQGARGYEQYF
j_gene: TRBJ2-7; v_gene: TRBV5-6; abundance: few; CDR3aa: CASSLGRNFGYEQYF
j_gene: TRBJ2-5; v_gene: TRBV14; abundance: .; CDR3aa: CASQGGGEETQYF
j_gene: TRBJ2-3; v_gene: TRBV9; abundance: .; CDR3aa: CASSVGPIGRLAGGLSDTQYF
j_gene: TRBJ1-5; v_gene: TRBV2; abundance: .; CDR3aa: CASSQTGSNQPQHF
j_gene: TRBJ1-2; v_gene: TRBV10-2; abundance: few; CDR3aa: CASSDSGRQGNNGYTF
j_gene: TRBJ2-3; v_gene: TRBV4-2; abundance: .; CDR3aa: CASSQVREDTQYF
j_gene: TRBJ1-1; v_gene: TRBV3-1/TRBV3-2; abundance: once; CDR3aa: CASSPGHMNTEAFF
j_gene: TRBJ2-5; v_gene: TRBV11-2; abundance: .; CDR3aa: CASTPSVAVETQYF
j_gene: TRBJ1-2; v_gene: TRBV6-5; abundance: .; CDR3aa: CASSYSLSGGHGYTF
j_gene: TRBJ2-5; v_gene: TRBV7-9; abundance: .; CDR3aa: CASSRDRQETQYF
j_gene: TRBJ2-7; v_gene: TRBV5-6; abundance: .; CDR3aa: CASSNTKRPRGTHYEQYF
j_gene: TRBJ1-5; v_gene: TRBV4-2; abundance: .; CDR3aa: CASSQEGTGNQPQHF
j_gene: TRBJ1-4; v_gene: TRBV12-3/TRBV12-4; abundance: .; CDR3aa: CASSYNRGEKLFF
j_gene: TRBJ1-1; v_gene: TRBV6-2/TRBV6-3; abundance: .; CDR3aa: CASSYSLLGPFF
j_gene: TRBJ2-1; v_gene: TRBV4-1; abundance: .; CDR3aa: CASGHNEQFF
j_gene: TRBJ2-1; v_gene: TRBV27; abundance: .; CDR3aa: CASSSGTPNEQFF
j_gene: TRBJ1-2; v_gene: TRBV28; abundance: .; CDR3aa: CASSLVATDAYGYTF
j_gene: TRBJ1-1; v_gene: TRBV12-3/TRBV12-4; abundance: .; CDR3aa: CASRQGENTEAFF
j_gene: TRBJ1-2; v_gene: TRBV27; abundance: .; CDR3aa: CASSQGISNYGYTF
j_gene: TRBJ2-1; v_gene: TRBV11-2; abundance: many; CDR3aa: CASSFSRNNEQFF
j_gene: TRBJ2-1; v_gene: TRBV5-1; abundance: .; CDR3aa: CASSLGLGGGLPNEQFF
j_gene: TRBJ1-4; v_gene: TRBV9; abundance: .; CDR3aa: CASSVGGTSAEKLFF
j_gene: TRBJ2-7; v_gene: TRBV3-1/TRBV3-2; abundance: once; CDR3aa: CASSRDRFGEQYF
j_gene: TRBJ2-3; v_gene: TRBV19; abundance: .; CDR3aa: CASNPQRLSTDTQYF
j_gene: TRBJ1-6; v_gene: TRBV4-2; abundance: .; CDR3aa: CASSQDRDRNSPLHF
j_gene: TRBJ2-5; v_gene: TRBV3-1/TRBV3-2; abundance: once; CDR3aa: CASSPQGETQYF
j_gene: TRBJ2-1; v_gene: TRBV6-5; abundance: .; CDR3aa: CASSYRAVAGEQFF
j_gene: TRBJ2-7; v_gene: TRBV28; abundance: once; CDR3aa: CASSKWGEYEQYF
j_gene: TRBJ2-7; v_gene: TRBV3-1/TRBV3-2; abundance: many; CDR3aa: CASSQTTGSEQYF
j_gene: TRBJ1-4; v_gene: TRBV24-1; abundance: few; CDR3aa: CATSDSGTENEKLFF
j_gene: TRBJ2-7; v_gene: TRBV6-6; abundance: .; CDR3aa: CASSLGVEMGEQYF
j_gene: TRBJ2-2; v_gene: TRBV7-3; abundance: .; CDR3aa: CASSSFPRGESGELFF
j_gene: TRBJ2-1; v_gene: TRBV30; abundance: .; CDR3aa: CAWSAPGLAGLNEQFF
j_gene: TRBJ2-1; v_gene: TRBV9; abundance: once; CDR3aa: CASSVLVTDSNEQFF
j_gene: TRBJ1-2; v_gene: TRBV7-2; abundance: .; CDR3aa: CASTLLFGVDNYGYTF
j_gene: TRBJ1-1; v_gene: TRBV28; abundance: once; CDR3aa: CASSFQGVGTEAFF
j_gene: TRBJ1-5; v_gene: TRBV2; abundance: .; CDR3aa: CASSGWGPQHF
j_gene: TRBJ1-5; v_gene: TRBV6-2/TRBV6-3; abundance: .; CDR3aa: CASSYQSNQPQHF